A selection of T cell receptor beta chains follows, all from one sample in a study of blood T cell repertoires in COVID-19. The repertoire was sequenced with immunoSEQ multiplex PCR; TCRdb's copy has only in-frame clones and lacks some. The sample contains a few hundred thousand clones, roughly 85% of which appear only once. The sample consisted of peripheral blood. The origin of the receptors is a man aged 55 to 70 who had recovered from COVID-19. CDR3s include the opening cysteine and the closing phenylalanine or tryptophan. The D gene is left open where the match is weak. A clone size is listed for some rows: how often the clone was seen (once, few, many), or a class if it is expanded.

d_call	v_call	j_call	cdr3_length	clone_size	cdr3_nt	cdr3_aa
.	TRBV7-6	TRBJ1-6	18	.	TGTGCCAGCAGCATAGGATCGGCGGGGGGCTCCTATAATTCACCCCTCCACTTT	CASSIGSAGGSYNSPLHF
TRBD1	TRBV5-1	TRBJ1-1	12	.	TGCGCCAGCAGCAGAGGGGGCGGTTCGCCTTTCTTT	CASSRGGGSPFF
.	TRBV29-1	TRBJ2-3	13	.	TGCAGCGTTGACTTTAGCGGCGCAGATACGCAGTATTTT	CSVDFSGADTQYF
.	TRBV19	TRBJ1-1	14	.	TGTGCCAGTAACGACCGGGGTAGGAACACTGAAGCTTTCTTT	CASNDRGRNTEAFF
.	TRBV5-4	TRBJ2-2	14	.	TGTGCCAGCAGCCCTCCAAGAGGCACCGGGGAGCTGTTTTTT	CASSPPRGTGELFF
TRBD1	TRBV7-2	TRBJ2-7	15	.	TGTGCCAGCAGCTTAGGACCAGGGGGAACCTACGAGCAGTACTTC	CASSLGPGGTYEQYF
.	TRBV11-2	TRBJ2-7	14	.	TGTGCCAGCAGCCTGGTCAGGGGTTCTTACGAGCAGTACTTC	CASSLVRGSYEQYF
TRBD1	TRBV2	TRBJ2-1	14	.	TGTGCCAGCACAGGACAGGGGGCATACAATGAGCAGTTCTTC	CASTGQGAYNEQFF
.	TRBV5-4	TRBJ1-1	14	.	TGTGCCAGCAGCTACCAAGCGGGGGGGGGCGAAGCTTTCTTT	CASSYQAGGGEAFF
.	TRBV5-1	TRBJ1-3	15	.	TGCGCCAGCAGGGGGGCCGCCACCTCTGGAAACACCATATATTTT	CASRGAATSGNTIYF
TRBD1	TRBV3-1/TRBV3-2	TRBJ2-7	18	.	TGTGCCAGCAGCCGCCCCGGGACAGGGGTTATTGGTAGCTACGAGCAGTACTTC	CASSRPGTGVIGSYEQYF
TRBD2	TRBV10-3	TRBJ2-3	16	.	TGTGCCATCAGCCAGGGTTCCGGGACTAGCTCAGATACGCAGTATTTT	CAISQGSGTSSDTQYF
.	TRBV29-1	TRBJ1-5	15	.	TGCAGCGAGAAGGTTAGGGTGGAGGGCAATCAGCCCCAGCATTTT	CSEKVRVEGNQPQHF
.	TRBV7-8	TRBJ1-2	15	.	TGTGCCAGCAGCCCCCTTTCCGACAGCAACTATGGCTACACCTTC	CASSPLSDSNYGYTF
TRBD2	TRBV5-6	TRBJ2-2	15	.	TGTGCCAGCAGCTTGCCGAGCGGGGGGACCGGGGAGCTGTTTTTT	CASSLPSGGTGELFF
.	TRBV20-1	TRBJ2-4	17	.	TGCAGTGCTAGTGAACGACGATCGACAGTAGCCAAAAACATTCAGTACTTC	CSASERRSTVAKNIQYF
.	TRBV14	TRBJ1-3	16	.	TGTGCCAGCAGCCATATTACAGGGATCTCTGGAAACACCATATATTTT	CASSHITGISGNTIYF
.	TRBV6-2/TRBV6-3	TRBJ2-3	15	once	TGTGCCAGCAGTTCCACAGGTTCTAGCACAGATACGCAGTATTTT	CASSSTGSSTDTQYF
.	TRBV2	TRBJ1-3	13	.	TGTGCCAGCAGTGACAGGTCTGGAAACACCATATATTTT	CASSDRSGNTIYF
TRBD1	TRBV4-1	TRBJ1-2	16	.	TGCGCCAGCAGCCAAGGACCCACAGGGGTCTATGTTGGCTACACCTTC	CASSQGPTGVYVGYTF
.	TRBV4-1	TRBJ2-1	14	.	TGCGCCAGCAGCCCACAGTTCTCCTACAATGAGCAGTTCTTC	CASSPQFSYNEQFF
TRBD1	TRBV6-5	TRBJ1-3	14	once	TGTGCCAGCAGACGACAGGGAGGTGGAAACACCATATATTTT	CASRRQGGGNTIYF
.	TRBV5-8	TRBJ2-2	11	.	TGTGCCAGCAGCTTCGGCGGGGAGCTGTTTTTT	CASSFGGELFF
.	TRBV12-3/TRBV12-4	TRBJ2-5	12	.	TGTGCCAGCAGTTTACCCAGGGAGACCCAGTACTTC	CASSLPRETQYF
TRBD1	TRBV7-9	TRBJ1-2	16	.	TGTGCCAGCAGTCAACGAAGGACAGGGCAGAACTATGGCTACACCTTC	CASSQRRTGQNYGYTF
TRBD2	TRBV19	TRBJ2-5	18	.	TGTGCCAGTAGTACACTAGCGGGGGGCCCCAGGGGCATGGAGACCCAGTACTTC	CASSTLAGGPRGMETQYF
.	TRBV2	TRBJ1-6	13	.	TGTGCCAGCACCACTGGGGAGAATTCACCCCTCCACTTT	CASTTGENSPLHF
TRBD1	TRBV7-8	TRBJ1-1	16	.	TGTGCCAGCAGCTTAGCGTTTGGACAGGGGGTTTCGGGAGCTTTCTTT	CASSLAFGQGVSGAFF
.	TRBV6-5	TRBJ2-7	14	.	TGTGCCAGCAGGCCAGGTTCCATTCCCTACGAGCAGTACTTC	CASRPGSIPYEQYF